The present T cell receptor beta chain was sequenced within a study of T-cell memory formation after mild COVID-19. TCRdb re-called the 5' RACE reads with MiXCR, one entry per CDR3 protein. The table includes about 350,000 distinct CDR3 sequences, approximately 15% detected once. The CDR3 covers 14 residues. V was pared by 2 bases and J by 4 bases, with 14 bases between. The germline V gene encodes CDR1 GTSNPN and CDR2 SVGIG (reference sequence). Material for sequencing was PBMCs or a T cell subset sorted from them (not recorded which). The V gene is TRBV30, the J gene TRBJ1-2; D uncertain. This clonotype was sampled from a man younger than 35 who had mild COVID-19 (a few samples of this study predate the infection). Cell type and time point are not known. In DNA form, the CDR3 reads TGTGCCTGGAGTCGTGGCATCCTTGCCTATGGCTACACCTTC. Its protein product is CAWSRGILAYGYTF.